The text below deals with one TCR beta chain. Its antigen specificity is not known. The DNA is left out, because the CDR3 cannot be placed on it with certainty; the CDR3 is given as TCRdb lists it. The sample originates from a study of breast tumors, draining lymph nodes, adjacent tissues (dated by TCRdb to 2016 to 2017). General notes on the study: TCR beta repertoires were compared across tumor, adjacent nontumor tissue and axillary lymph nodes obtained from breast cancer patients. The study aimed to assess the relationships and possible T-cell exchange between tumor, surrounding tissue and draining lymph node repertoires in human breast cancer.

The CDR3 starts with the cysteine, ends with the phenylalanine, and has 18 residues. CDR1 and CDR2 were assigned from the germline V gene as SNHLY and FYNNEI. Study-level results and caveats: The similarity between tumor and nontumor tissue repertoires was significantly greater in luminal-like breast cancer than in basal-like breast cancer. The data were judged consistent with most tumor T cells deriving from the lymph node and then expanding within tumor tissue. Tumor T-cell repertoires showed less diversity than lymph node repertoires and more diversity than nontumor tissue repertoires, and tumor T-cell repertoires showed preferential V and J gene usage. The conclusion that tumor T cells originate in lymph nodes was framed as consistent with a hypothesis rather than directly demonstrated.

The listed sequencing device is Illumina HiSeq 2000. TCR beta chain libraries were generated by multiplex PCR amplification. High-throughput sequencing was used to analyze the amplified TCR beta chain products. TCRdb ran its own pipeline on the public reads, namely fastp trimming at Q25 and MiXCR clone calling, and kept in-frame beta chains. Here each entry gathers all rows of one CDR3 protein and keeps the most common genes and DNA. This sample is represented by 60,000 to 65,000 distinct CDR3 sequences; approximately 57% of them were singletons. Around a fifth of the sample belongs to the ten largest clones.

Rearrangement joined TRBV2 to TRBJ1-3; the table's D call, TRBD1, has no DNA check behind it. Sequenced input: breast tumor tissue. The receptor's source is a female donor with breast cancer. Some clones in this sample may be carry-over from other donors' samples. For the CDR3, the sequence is CASRKGYEQYFGPGTIYF.